Below, 21 T cell receptor beta chains from the same sample are listed, as sequenced in a study of response to subunit inactivated influenza vaccine. TCRdb processed the RT-PCR reads anew with MiXCR; each CDR3 protein has one entry. The table includes about 480,000 distinct CDR3 sequences, roughly 23% detected once. The sample consisted of CD4+ T cells sorted from PBMCs, taken 5 days after vaccination. Receptors originate from a man between 50 and 59 years old who received an inactivated influenza vaccine.

In its sample, this clonotype was seen a few times. The CDR3 nucleotides read TGCGCCAGCAGCTTGGAACCGGGCACAGATACGCAGTATTTT. As protein: CASSLEPGTDTQYF. The V gene is TRBV5-1, the J gene TRBJ2-3; D is uncertain. Per the germline V gene, CDR1 is SGHRS and CDR2 is YFSETQ. The CDR3 covers 14 residues. The V and J ends lost 0 bases and 1 base respectively, with 6 bases between them.

This clonotype was picked up a small number of times. The chain couples TRBV6-2 or TRBV6-3 to TRBJ2-7; D is uncertain. The CDR3 is 16 amino acids. Germline CDR1 and CDR2: MNHEY and SVGEGT. Trimming stripped 4 bases from V and 1 base from J, with 17 bases between. This chain's CDR3 is CASSFRSIPPSYEQYF. DNA of the CDR3: TGTGCCAGCAGTTTCCGGTCCATCCCCCCGTCCTACGAGCAGTACTTC.

Worth noting for this clonotype: Because it lacks the conserved phenylalanine or tryptophan at the end, this CDR3 is likely a read error. This chain connects TRBV7-2 to TRBJ2-5, with a tentative D call TRBD1 (5 bases). The CDR3 loop spans 14 amino acids. Germline V lookup: CDR1 SGHTA, CDR2 FQGNSA. Trimming took off 4 bases at V and 5 bases at J, with 14 bases between the two ends. The CDR3 loop reads CASSYRTGEETQYS. The CDR3 DNA reads TGTGCCAGCAGCTATCGAACAGGAGAGGAGACCCAGTACTCC.

The V and J genes are TRBV20-1 and TRBJ2-5; D not resolved. This CDR3 spans 11 amino acids. Trimming pared 0 bases from V and 7 bases from J, leaving 6 bases between. Germline CDR1 reads DFQATT; CDR2 reads SNEGSKA (reference sequence). The CDR3 is CSAREDRTQYF. The CDR3, as DNA: TGCAGTGCTAGAGAGGATCGGACCCAGTACTTC.

The J gene is TRBJ1-2, the V gene TRBV5-5; D is uncertain. Trimming cost V 2 bases and J 5 bases, with 25 bases left between them. There are 18 residues in the CDR3. Germline-derived CDR1 and CDR2 are SGHKS and YYEKEE (reference sequence). CDR3 sequence: CASSFRLAGLTRFYGYTF. CDR3 nucleotides: TGTGCCAGCAGCTTTAGGCTGGCAGGCCTTACCCGATTTTATGGCTACACCTTC.

This clonotype was seen only a few times. The rearrangement uses TRBV12-3 or TRBV12-4 and TRBJ2-7, with 8 bases that match TRBD1. Trimming took 7 bases from V and 6 from J; bases not matched to a gene: 11. CDR3 length equals 14 residues. CDR3 bases: TGTGCCAGCAAAATTTCAGGGGGCTTCTTCGAGCAGTACTTC. It yields the protein CASKISGGFFEQYF.

In its sample, this clonotype was seen a few times. CDR3 protein: CASSKGGAKNIQYF. Here the CDR3 DNA reads TGTGCCAGCAGTAAGGGGGGAGCTAAAAACATTCAGTACTTC. V gene TRBV2 combines with J gene TRBJ2-4; D possibly uses TRBD1 or TRBD2 (6 bases each). Trimming shortened V by 5 bases and J by 4 bases, and 12 bases separated the two germline ends. Per the germline V gene, CDR1 is SNHLY and CDR2 is FYNNEI. The CDR3 is 14 residues long.

V usage is TRBV6-2 or TRBV6-3 and J usage is TRBJ1-5; D unresolved. This CDR3 is 18 amino acids long. The germline CDR1 and CDR2 sequences are MNHEY and SVGEGT. Trimming pared 2 bases from V and 0 bases from J, leaving 17 bases between. The CDR3 region has the DNA TGTGCCAGCAGTTACGAGACGGGGATCCCTTATAGCAATCAGCCCCAGCATTTT. Translation: CASSYETGIPYSNQPQHF.

This clonotype was picked up a small number of times. The chain couples TRBV11-2 to TRBJ2-7, with 13 bases lining up with TRBD2. The CDR3 runs to 13 residues. The junction had 4 bases not matched to a gene; V was cut back by 5 bases and J by 9 bases. CDR1 SGHAT and CDR2 FQNNGV come from the germline V gene. The CDR3 sequence is CASSPGTSGVQYF. In nucleotides, the CDR3 is TGTGCCAGCAGCCCGGGGACTAGCGGGGTGCAGTACTTC.

The V gene is TRBV20-1, the J gene TRBJ2-1; 9 bases match TRBD2. The CDR3 extends over 15 amino acids. CDR1 and CDR2 from the germline V gene are DFQATT and SNEGSKA (reference sequence). V trimming: 5 bases; J trimming: 4 bases; junction bases outside the gene matches: 9. The CDR3 sequence is CSALPGTSRYNEQFF. CDR3 in DNA: TGCAGTGCTCTCCCCGGGACTAGCCGTTACAATGAGCAGTTCTTC.

V gene TRBV6-1 combines with J gene TRBJ2-1, with D unclear. The CDR3 covers 14 residues. Germline V gene lookup returns CDR1 MNHNS and CDR2 SASEGT. The V end lost 5 bases, the J end lost 5 bases, and 13 bases lay between the germline ends. Written as DNA, the CDR3 is TGTGCCAGCAGTACAGCCAGGTGGGACAATGAGCAGTTCTTC. This codes for CASSTARWDNEQFF.

V and J are TRBV4-1 and TRBJ2-2, with D possibly TRBD1 on 5 matching bases. This CDR3 is built from 14 residues. Trimming stripped 1 base from V and 6 bases from J, with 9 bases between. CDR1 MGHRA and CDR2 YSYEKL come from the germline V gene. CDR3 region: CASSQVGVPGELFF. CDR3 nucleotide sequence: TGCGCCAGCAGCCAAGTAGGGGTTCCCGGGGAGCTGTTTTTT.

This clonotype was seen only a few times. The chain joins TRBV7-2 to TRBJ2-1; D unresolved. CDR3 length: 12 amino acids. Germline CDR1 is SGHTA and CDR2 is FQGNSA. The V end was cut by 1 base, the J end by 11 bases, with 9 bases between. DNA of the CDR3: TGTGCCAGCAGCTTAGATAGTGGGAAGCAGTTCTTC. It specifies CASSLDSGKQFF.

The chain carries TRBV11-3 and TRBJ2-1, with TRBD2 matching over 16 bases. The J segment lost 9 bases and the V segment lost 4 bases, leaving 6 bases of the junction unmatched. Per the germline V gene, CDR1 is SGHNT and CDR2 is YENEEA. The CDR3 has 16 residues. This chain's CDR3 is CASSSVGTSGGAEQFF. DNA of the CDR3: TGTGCCAGCAGCTCAGTGGGGACTAGCGGGGGGGCTGAGCAGTTCTTC.

The chain carries TRBV7-2 and TRBJ2-1, with TRBD2 identical over 7 bases. Germline V gene lookup returns CDR1 SGHTA and CDR2 FQGNSA. The CDR3 has 17 residues. The V gene end was trimmed by 1 base and the J gene end by 0 bases; junction bases not matched to a gene: 6. Written as DNA, the CDR3 is TGTGCCAGCAGCTTAGTGTACGGGAGGAACTCCTACAATGAGCAGTTCTTC. Amino acid sequence: CASSLVYGRNSYNEQFF.

This chain uses TRBV11-2 with TRBJ1-1; 8 bases map to TRBD1. CDR3 length equals 15 residues. CDR1 and CDR2 (germline): SGHAT, FQNNGV. V trimming: 5 bases; J trimming: 3 bases; junction bases outside the gene matches: 8. CDR3 sequence reads: CASSTITGGDTEAFF. The DNA for the CDR3 is TGTGCCAGCAGCACGATTACAGGGGGGGACACTGAAGCTTTCTTT.

This clonotype was counted only a few times. V usage is TRBV18 and J usage is TRBJ2-5, with D tentatively TRBD2 (6 bases). Germline assignment: CDR1 KGHSH and CDR2 LQKENI. Trimming cost V 6 bases and J 8 bases, with 13 bases left between them. This CDR3 region has 12 residues. DNA for the CDR3: TGTGCCAGCTCCCCCGGACTAATCACCCAGTACTTC. Its protein product is CASSPGLITQYF.

The rearrangement joins TRBV12-3 or TRBV12-4 to TRBJ1-1; no reliable D call. Deletions cut 5 bases from V and 6 bases from J, with 16 bases between. The CDR3 has 14 amino acids. The CDR3 loop is CASSTTTRGAEAFF. DNA of the CDR3: TGTGCCAGCAGTACCACGACACGGGGAGCTGAAGCTTTCTTT.

The chain joins TRBV7-2 to TRBJ1-1; 12 bases agree with TRBD1. The CDR3 length is 16 residues. V lost 3 bases to trimming and J lost 4 bases; unmatched junction nucleotides: 6. Germline assignment: CDR1 SGHTA and CDR2 FQGNSA. CDR3 loop: CASSLRDRGLFTEAFF. The CDR3 region has the DNA TGTGCCAGCAGCTTGAGGGACAGGGGGCTTTTCACTGAAGCTTTCTTT.

The chain has TRBV5-1 and TRBJ2-5; TRBD1 matches at 9 bases. This CDR3 is 14 amino acids long. Germline CDR1 is SGHRS and CDR2 is YFSETQ. J gave up 5 bases and V 7 bases, and 9 bases lay outside the gene matches. CDR3 DNA sequence: TGCGCCAGCTCTCCCGGGACAGGGACGGAGACCCAGTACTTC. It translates to CASSPGTGTETQYF.

This clonotype came up a few times. The V gene is TRBV4-2, the J gene TRBJ1-2; unclear D gene. V was pared by 0 bases and J by 3 bases, with 8 bases between. The CDR3 contains 14 residues. Germline CDR1 and CDR2: LGHNA and YNFKEQ. Here the CDR3 reads CASSQDLVYYGYTF. The DNA for the CDR3 is TGTGCCAGCAGCCAAGATCTCGTATACTATGGCTACACCTTC.